These 5 T cell receptor beta chains came from one sample sequenced in a study of graft-versus-host responses after intestinal transplantation. No antigen is known for these receptors. Measured with immunoSEQ multiplex PCR; TCRdb has only the in-frame clones, and not every one. The sample contains some 64,000 clones, 90% of which appear only once. Source: unstimulated CD8+ T cells sorted from spleen or lymph node cells, taken before transplant. The receptor set was obtained from a human donor who was the organ donor for an intestinal transplant.

The chain combines TRBV19 with TRBJ2-3; 10 nucleotides line up with TRBD2. In germline, CDR1 is LNHDA, CDR2 SQIVND (reference sequence). Trimming at V came to 3 bases and at J to 4 bases, leaving 4 bases not matched to a gene. This CDR3 is built from 15 residues. The CDR3 loop is CASSMLAGVADTQYF. The CDR3 DNA reads as TGTGCCAGTAGTATGCTAGCGGGAGTAGCAGATACGCAGTATTTT.

The chain joins TRBV28 to TRBJ1-1, with D unresolved. V lost 5 bases to trimming and J lost 7 bases, with 8 bases between them. CDR1 is MDHEN, CDR2 SYDVKM, per germline. This CDR3 comprises 11 residues. The CDR3 DNA follows: TGTGCCAGCAGTCAGGCGATTGAAGCTTTCTTT. Residues: CASSQAIEAFF.

V usage is TRBV18 and J usage is TRBJ2-4; no firm D call. The CDR3 is made up of 16 amino acids. Trimming removed 0 bases at V and 5 bases at J, with 14 bases between. The germline V gene encodes CDR1 KGHSH and CDR2 LQKENI. For the CDR3, the DNA is TGTGCCAGCTCACCACCCCCAGGTTTGTTCGAAAACATTCAGTACTTC. Translation: CASSPPPGLFENIQYF.

The CDR3 sequence: CASSQVIVVDWRDSTDTQYF. The CDR3 DNA sequence: TGCGCCAGCAGCCAAGTAATCGTAGTCGACTGGCGGGATAGCACAGATACGCAGTATTTT. The chain employs TRBV4-1 and TRBJ2-3, with D possibly matching TRBD2 (6 bases). Germline assignment: CDR1 MGHRA and CDR2 YSYEKL. V lost 1 base, J lost 0 bases, and 23 bases lay in between. The CDR3 totals 20 residues.

The V and J genes are TRBV6-4 and TRBJ2-3, with 9 bases that match TRBD1. The CDR3 contains 15 residues. The J segment lost 2 bases and the V segment lost 6 bases, leaving 6 bases of the junction unmatched. CDR1 is MRHNA, CDR2 SNTAGT, per germline. Here the CDR3 reads CASRSGTGPTDTQYF. Here the CDR3 DNA reads TGTGCCAGCAGATCCGGGACAGGGCCCACAGATACGCAGTATTTT.